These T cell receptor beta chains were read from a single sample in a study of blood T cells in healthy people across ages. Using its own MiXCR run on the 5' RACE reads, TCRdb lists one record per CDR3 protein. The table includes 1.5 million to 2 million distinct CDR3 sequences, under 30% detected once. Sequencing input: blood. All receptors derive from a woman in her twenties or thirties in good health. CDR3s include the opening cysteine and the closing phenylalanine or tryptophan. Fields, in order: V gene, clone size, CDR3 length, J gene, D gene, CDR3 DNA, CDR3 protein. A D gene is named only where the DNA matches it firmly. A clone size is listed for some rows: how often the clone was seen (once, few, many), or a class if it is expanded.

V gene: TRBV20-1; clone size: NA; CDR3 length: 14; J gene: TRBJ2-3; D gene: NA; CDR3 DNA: TGCAGTGCTAGTCCCCGGGACAACACAGATACGCAGTATTTT; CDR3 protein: CSASPRDNTDTQYF
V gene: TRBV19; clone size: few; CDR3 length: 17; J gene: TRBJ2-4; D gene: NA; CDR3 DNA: TGTGCCAGTAGTAAGGAACGACTTGGACAGGGAGGGAACATTCAGTACTTC; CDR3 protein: CASSKERLGQGGNIQYF
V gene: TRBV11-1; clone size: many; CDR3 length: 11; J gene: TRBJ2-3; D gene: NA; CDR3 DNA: TGTGCCAGCAGCTTAGACAGTGCGCAGTATTTT; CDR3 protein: CASSLDSAQYF
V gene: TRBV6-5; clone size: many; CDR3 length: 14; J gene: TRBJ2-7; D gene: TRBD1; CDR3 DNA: TGTGCCAGCAGGTCCGGGACAGGGGGTTGGGAGCAGTACTTC; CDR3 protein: CASRSGTGGWEQYF
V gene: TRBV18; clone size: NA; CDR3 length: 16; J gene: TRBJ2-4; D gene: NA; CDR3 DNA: TGTGCCAGCTCACCAGGAGGGCAGGGCGGCAAAAACATTCAGTACTTC; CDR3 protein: CASSPGGQGGKNIQYF
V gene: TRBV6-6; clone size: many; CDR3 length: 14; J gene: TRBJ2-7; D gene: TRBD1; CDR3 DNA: TGTGCCAGCAGTCCGTGGGGACAGACCTACGAGCAGTACTTC; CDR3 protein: CASSPWGQTYEQYF
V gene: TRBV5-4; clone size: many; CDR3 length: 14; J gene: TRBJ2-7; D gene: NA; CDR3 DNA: TGTGCCAGCAGCTTGGCCGAGGGAGCCTACGAGCAGTACTTC; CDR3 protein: CASSLAEGAYEQYF
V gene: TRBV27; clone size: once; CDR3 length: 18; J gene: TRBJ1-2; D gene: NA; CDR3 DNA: TGTGCCAACAGTTTAGCAAGTCAGGCAGGGGCCGCTTACTATGGCTACACCTTC; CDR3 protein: CANSLASQAGAAYYGYTF
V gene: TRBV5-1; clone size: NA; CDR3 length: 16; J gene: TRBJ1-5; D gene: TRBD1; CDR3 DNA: TGCGCCAGCAGCCCCGCGACAGGGCAAAGGGATCAGCCCCAGCATTTT; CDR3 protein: CASSPATGQRDQPQHF
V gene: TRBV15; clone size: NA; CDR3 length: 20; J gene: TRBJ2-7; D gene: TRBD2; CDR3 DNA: TGTGCCACCAGCAGAGATCGCCCGGGACTATTTTTCATGGCTAACAATGAGCAGTACTTC; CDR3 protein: CATSRDRPGLFFMANNEQYF
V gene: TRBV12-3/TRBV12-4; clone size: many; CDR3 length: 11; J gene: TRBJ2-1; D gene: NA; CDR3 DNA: TGTGCCAGCAGTCTGACCCATGAGCAGTTCTTC; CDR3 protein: CASSLTHEQFF
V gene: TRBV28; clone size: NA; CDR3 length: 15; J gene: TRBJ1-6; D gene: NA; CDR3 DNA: TGTGCCAGCAGTCTGGTACAGGAGTATAATTCACCCCTCCACTTT; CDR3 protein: CASSLVQEYNSPLHF
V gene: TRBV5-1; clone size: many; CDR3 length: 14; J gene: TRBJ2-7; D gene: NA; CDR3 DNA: TGCGCCAGCAGCGTGTTGTGGCCACAGAGGGAGCAGTACTTC; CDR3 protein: CASSVLWPQREQYF
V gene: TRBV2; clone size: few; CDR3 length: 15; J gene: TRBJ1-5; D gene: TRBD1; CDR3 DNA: TGTGCCAGCAGTGGAGCACAGGGGGCAGTTCAGCCCCAGCATTTT; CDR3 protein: CASSGAQGAVQPQHF
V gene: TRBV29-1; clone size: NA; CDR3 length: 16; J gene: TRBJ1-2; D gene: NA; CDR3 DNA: TGCAGCGTTGAATATTCAGTAGGACCCTCCACCTATGGCTACACCTTC; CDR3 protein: CSVEYSVGPSTYGYTF
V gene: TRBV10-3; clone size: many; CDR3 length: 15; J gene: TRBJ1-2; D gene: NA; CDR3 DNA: TGTGCCATCAGTGGAGGGCAGTCCCTGGGCTATGGCTACACCTTC; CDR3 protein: CAISGGQSLGYGYTF
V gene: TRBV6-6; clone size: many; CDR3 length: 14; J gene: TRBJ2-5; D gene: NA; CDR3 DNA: TGTGCCAGCAGTTACAATGGGGCTCAAGAGACCCAGTACTTC; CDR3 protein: CASSYNGAQETQYF
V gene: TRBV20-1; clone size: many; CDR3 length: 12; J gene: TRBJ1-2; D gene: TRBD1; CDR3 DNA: TGCAGTGCAAGGGGGACAGAGTATGGCTACACCTTC; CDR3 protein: CSARGTEYGYTF
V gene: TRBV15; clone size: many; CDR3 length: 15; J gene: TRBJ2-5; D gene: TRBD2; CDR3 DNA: TGTGCCACCAGCAGGCTTGGGAGCGGGGAAGAGACCCAGTACTTC; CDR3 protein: CATSRLGSGEETQYF
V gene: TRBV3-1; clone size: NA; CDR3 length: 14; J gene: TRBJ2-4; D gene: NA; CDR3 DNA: TGTGCCAGCAGCCAAGATCAACTAGGCAACATTCAGTACTTC; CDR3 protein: CASSQDQLGNIQYF
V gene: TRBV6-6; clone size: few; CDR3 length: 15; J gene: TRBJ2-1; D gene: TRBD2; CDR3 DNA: TGTGCCAGCAGTTACGGAGGACTAGAGATTAATGAGCAGTTCTTC; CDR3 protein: CASSYGGLEINEQFF
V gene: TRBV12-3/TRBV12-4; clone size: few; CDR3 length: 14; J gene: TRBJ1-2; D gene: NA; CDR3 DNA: TGTGCCAGCTGCCCCTGGAACGGGGAGTATGGCTACACCTTC; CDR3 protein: CASCPWNGEYGYTF
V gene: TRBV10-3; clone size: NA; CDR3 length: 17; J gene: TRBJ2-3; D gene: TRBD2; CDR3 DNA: TGTGCCATCAGTGAGTCCGGACTAGCGGGAGTCTCAGATACGCAGTATTTT; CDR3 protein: CAISESGLAGVSDTQYF
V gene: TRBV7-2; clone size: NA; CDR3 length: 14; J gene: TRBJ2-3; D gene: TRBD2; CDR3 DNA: TGTGCCGGCAGCCCTTGGGGGGGAACAGATACGCAGTATTTT; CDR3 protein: CAGSPWGGTDTQYF
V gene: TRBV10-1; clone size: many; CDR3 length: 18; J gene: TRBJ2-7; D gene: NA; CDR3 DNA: TGCGCCAGCAGTGAGTCGAGGGCTTACGGCCTGAGCTCCTACGAGCAGTACTTC; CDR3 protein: CASSESRAYGLSSYEQYF
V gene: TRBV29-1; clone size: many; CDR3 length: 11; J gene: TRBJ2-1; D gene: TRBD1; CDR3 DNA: TGCAGCGTAGACAGGGGGTTAGAGCAGTTCTTC; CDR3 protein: CSVDRGLEQFF
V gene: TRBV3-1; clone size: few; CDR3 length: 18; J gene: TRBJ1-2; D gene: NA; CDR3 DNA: TGTGCCAGCAGCCCTCGGGTTAAATGGGGCAGACCCGACCATGGCTACACCTTC; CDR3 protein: CASSPRVKWGRPDHGYTF
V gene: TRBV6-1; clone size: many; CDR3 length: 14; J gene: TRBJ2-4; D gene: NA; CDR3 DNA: TGTGCCAGCAGTGAAGTTATAAGGTTAGGCATTCAGTACTTC; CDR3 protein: CASSEVIRLGIQYF
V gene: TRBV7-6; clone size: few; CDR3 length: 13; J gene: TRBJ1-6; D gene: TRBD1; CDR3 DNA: TGTGCCGCGGGGGGGACAGATAATTCACCCCTCCACTTT; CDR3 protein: CAAGGTDNSPLHF
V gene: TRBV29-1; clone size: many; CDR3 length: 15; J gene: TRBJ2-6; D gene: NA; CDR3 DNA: TGCAGCGTTGAAGTCGGTGGGCCTGGGGCCAACGTCCTGACTTTC; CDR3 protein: CSVEVGGPGANVLTF
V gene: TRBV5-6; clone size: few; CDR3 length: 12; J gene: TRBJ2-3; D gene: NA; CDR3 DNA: TGTGCCAGCAGCTTCTTCGCAGATACGCAGTATTTT; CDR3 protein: CASSFFADTQYF
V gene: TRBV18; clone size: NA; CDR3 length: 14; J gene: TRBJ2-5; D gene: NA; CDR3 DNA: TGTGCCAGCTCACCAGGGGGCTTTGAAGAGACCCAGTACTTC; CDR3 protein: CASSPGGFEETQYF
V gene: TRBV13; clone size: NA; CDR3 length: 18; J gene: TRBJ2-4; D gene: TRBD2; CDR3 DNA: TGTGCCAGCAGCCCCCGGACTAGCGGGGGGCTAGCCAAAAACATTCAGTACTTC; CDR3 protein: CASSPRTSGGLAKNIQYF
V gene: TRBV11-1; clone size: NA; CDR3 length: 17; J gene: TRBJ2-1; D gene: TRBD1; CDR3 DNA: TGTGCCAGCGCGTCGATCGTTGGGACAGGGGGGAAGAATGAGCAGTTCTTC; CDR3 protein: CASASIVGTGGKNEQFF
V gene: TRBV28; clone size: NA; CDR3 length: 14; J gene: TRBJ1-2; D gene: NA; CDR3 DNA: TGTGCCAGCAGTTTATCTGGACCCCTGACTGGCTACACCTTC; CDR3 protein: CASSLSGPLTGYTF
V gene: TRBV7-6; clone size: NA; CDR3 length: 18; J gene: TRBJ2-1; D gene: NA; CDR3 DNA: TGTGCCAGCAGCCCCGTGGCTGTTGCGGCAGGGGTCGCCAATGAGCAGTTCTTC; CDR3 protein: CASSPVAVAAGVANEQFF
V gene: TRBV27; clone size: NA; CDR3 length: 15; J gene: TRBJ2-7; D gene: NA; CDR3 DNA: TGTGCCAGCAGGCCAGACCTCAGCGGCTCCTACGAGCAGTACTTC; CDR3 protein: CASRPDLSGSYEQYF
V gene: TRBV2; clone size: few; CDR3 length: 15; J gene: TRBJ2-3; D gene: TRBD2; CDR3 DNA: TGTGCCAGCACAGTAGCGGGAGGGAACACAGATACGCAGTATTTT; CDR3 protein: CASTVAGGNTDTQYF
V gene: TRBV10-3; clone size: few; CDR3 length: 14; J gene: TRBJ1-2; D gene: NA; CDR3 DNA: TGTGCCATCAGGGAAGGGGATGCAAACTATGGCTACACCTTC; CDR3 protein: CAIREGDANYGYTF
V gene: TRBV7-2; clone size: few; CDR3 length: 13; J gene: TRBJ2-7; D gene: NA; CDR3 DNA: TGTGCCTGCAGCTTAGTAGTGTCCTACGAGCAGTACTTC; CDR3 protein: CACSLVVSYEQYF
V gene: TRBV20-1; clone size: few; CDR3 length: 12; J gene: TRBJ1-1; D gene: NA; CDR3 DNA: TGCAGTGCTGTCGACTGGGCCGAAGGAGCTTTCTTT; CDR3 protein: CSAVDWAEGAFF
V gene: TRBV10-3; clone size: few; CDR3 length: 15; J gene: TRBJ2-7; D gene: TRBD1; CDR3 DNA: TGTGCCATCAAAGGGGACAGGGCAGGGCCCTACGAGCAGTACTTC; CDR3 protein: CAIKGDRAGPYEQYF
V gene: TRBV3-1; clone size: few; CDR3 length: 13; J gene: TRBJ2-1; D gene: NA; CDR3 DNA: TGTGCCAGCAGCCCCCCCGTGGGGATTGAGCAGTTCTTC; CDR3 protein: CASSPPVGIEQFF
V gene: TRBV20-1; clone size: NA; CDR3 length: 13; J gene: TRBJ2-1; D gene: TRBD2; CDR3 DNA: TGCAGTGTAGGACTAGCGGGACGGAATGAGCAGTTCTTC; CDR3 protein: CSVGLAGRNEQFF
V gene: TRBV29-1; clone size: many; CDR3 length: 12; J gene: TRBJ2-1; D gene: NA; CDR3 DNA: TGCAGCGTTGGCGTAGCGCACAATGAGCAGTTCTTC; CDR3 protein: CSVGVAHNEQFF
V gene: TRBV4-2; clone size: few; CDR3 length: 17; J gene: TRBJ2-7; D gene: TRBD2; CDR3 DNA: TGTGCCAGCAGCCAGGGGGTAACGGGGGGGCCTCCCTACGAGCAGTACTTC; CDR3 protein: CASSQGVTGGPPYEQYF
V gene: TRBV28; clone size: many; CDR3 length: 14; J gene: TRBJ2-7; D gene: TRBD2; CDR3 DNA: TGTGCCAGTTTGGGGGTAGCGGGGCCGTACGAGCAGTACTTC; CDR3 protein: CASLGVAGPYEQYF
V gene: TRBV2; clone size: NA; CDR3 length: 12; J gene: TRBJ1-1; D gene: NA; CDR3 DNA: TGTGCCAGCAACAATCCGAACACTGAAGCTTTCTTT; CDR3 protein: CASNNPNTEAFF
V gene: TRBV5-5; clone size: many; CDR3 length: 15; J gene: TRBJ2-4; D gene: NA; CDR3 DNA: TGTGCCAGCAGCGCGATGGGGGGAGAAGAAAACATTCAGTACTTC; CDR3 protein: CASSAMGGEENIQYF
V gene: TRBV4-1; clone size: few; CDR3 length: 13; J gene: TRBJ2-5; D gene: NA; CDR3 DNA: TGCGCCAGCAGCCATGCGGTCCCGGAGACCCAGTACTTC; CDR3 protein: CASSHAVPETQYF
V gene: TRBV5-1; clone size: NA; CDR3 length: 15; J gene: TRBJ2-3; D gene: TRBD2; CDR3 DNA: TGCGCCGGCAGCTATTCAGCGGGAGTAAGGGATACGCAGTATTTT; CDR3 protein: CAGSYSAGVRDTQYF